This T cell receptor (beta chain) was identified in a study of T cell responses to AZD1222 COVID-19 vaccine. General study points: The repertoires were collected only after the peak T cell response.

As concerns this clone: Its specificity is unknown.

Sequenced by immunoSEQ multiplex PCR; TCRdb stores in-frame clones only, minus some. This sample has about 51,000 clones; around 90% occur once, and the top ten carry 1% to 1.3%. Investigators merged groups given second doses at roughly 4 or roughly 12 weeks. J was trimmed by 2 bases and V by 6 bases; bases with no gene match: 3. Germline CDR1 is SNHLY and CDR2 is FYNNEI. This CDR3 region has 13 residues. The receptor was isolated from an adult who received the AZD1222 COVID-19 vaccine. The chain employs TRBV2 and TRBJ1-1, with 7 bases identical to TRBD1. The sequencing used peripheral blood, collected 28 days after the second AZD1222 dose. The CDR3 is CASSGDSNTEAFF. The DNA of the CDR3 is TGTGCCAGCAGCGGGGACAGCAACACTGAAGCTTTCTTT.